The 24 T cell receptor beta chains listed next were all sequenced from one sample in a study of cytomegalovirus exposure and HLA in healthy donors. In the PCR, 60 Vbeta and 13 Jbeta primers were used. Some clones are missing from TCRdb's copy, which holds only in-frame ones; the method was immunoSEQ multiplex PCR. This table holds 150,000 to 200,000 clones, about 81% found once. Sample: PBMCs. The receptors come from a man between 18 and 35 years old in good health and CMV-seronegative.

V is TRBV7-2 and J is TRBJ1-4, with D hard to call. There are 13 residues in the CDR3. Deletions cut 6 bases from V and 8 bases from J, with 13 bases between. The germline V gene has CDR1 SGHTA and CDR2 FQGNSA. CDR3 in DNA: TGTGCCAGCAGTTTATCCCACGGGGAAAAACTGTTTTTT. This codes for CASSLSHGEKLFF.

This chain joins TRBV5-1 and TRBJ2-5, with a possible D match to TRBD2 (5 bases). Judging by the DNA end, TRBJ2-7 fits better; the J call may be wrong. CDR1 and CDR2 from the germline V gene are SGHRS and YFSETQ. The CDR3 is made up of 11 amino acids. The CDR3 nucleotides read TGCGCCAGCGGGAGCTCCTACGAGCAGTACTTC. Its translation: CASGSSYEQYF.

V is TRBV6-5 and J is TRBJ2-3; 8 bases match TRBD1. The V gene's germline CDR1 is MNHEY and CDR2 SVGAGI. V dropped 10 bases and J dropped 6; count of bases not matched to a gene: 9. The CDR3 loop spans 13 amino acids. In DNA, the CDR3 is TGTGCCACCGCTACAGGGGGATACGATACGCAGTATTTT. As protein: CATATGGYDTQYF.

V gene TRBV6-1 combines with J gene TRBJ1-6; 8 bases fit TRBD1. The CDR3 totals 14 residues. V lost 7 bases and J lost 4; bases outside the gene matches: 3. Germline V CDR1 and CDR2: MNHNS, SASEGT. CDR3 sequence (DNA): TGTGCCAGCACGGACAGGGAATATAATTCACCCCTCCACTTT. Translated, it gives CASTDREYNSPLHF.

The chain recombines TRBV6-5 with TRBJ2-5; TRBD2 is a possible D gene (7 bases). Germline V CDR1 and CDR2: MNHEY, SVGAGI. The CDR3 is made up of 13 amino acids. Trimming took off 6 bases at V and 5 bases at J, with 13 bases between the two ends. CDR3 in amino acids: CASRKQGGETQYF. Written as DNA, the CDR3 is TGTGCCAGCAGAAAACAGGGAGGGGAGACCCAGTACTTC.

The rearrangement links TRBV6-6 to TRBJ1-5; 8 nucleotides align to TRBD1. CDR3 size: 14 residues. The V and J ends lost 3 bases and 7 bases, in that order; junction bases with no gene match: 5. Germline CDR1 is MNHNY and CDR2 is SVGAGI (reference sequence). The CDR3 DNA is TGTGCCAGCAGTTATGAACAGGGGGGACAGCCCCAGCATTTT. Translating it yields CASSYEQGGQPQHF.

This chain uses TRBV5-1 with TRBJ2-7, with TRBD2 as a possible D gene (5 bases). Trimming removed 4 bases from V and 4 bases from J, with 21 bases in between. The CDR3 contains 16 residues. In germline, CDR1 is SGHRS, CDR2 YFSETQ. The CDR3 spells CASSISQLVGPYEQYF. The CDR3 DNA reads as TGCGCCAGCAGCATCTCCCAACTAGTCGGCCCTTACGAGCAGTACTTC.

The V and J genes are TRBV6-5 and TRBJ1-5; unclear D gene. The CDR3 is 14 amino acids. V was pared by 3 bases and J by 0 bases, with 6 bases between. Germline CDR1 reads MNHEY; CDR2 reads SVGAGI. CDR3 coding DNA: TGTGCCAGCAGTTATAGCTATAGCAATCAGCCCCAGCATTTT. This sequence encodes CASSYSYSNQPQHF.

A few counts support this clone. This chain links TRBV7-9 with TRBJ2-7, with D unclear. This CDR3 region has 12 residues. CDR1 is SEHNR and CDR2 is FQNEAQ in the germline V gene (reference sequence). Trimming removed 4 bases at V and 0 bases at J, with 4 bases between. The CDR3 reads CASSWSSYEQYF. CDR3 bases: TGTGCCAGCAGCTGGAGCTCCTACGAGCAGTACTTC.

This chain connects TRBV7-8 to TRBJ2-7; tentative D call: TRBD2 (5 bases). Trimming shortened V by 1 base and J by 3 bases, and 10 bases separated the two germline ends. CDR3 length equals 14 residues. CDR1 is SGHVS and CDR2 is FQNEAQ in the germline V gene. The CDR3 region is CASSLGNGNYEQYF. CDR3 in DNA: TGTGCCAGCAGCTTAGGCAACGGGAACTACGAGCAGTACTTC.

CDR3 bases: TGCGCCTCTTCCTCTAGCGGGAGGGCCGAAGAGACCCAGTACTTC. Its protein is CASSSSGRAEETQYF. This chain connects TRBV4-3 to TRBJ2-5, with TRBD2 matching over 12 bases. Germline CDR1 and CDR2: LGHNA and YSLEER. CDR3 size: 15 residues. J lost 3 bases, V lost 11 bases, and 10 bases had no gene match.

Regarding this clone: Other DNA sequences in the same sample also yield this CDR3. The chain couples TRBV7-2 to TRBJ1-2; 7 positions match TRBD1. The CDR3 spans 15 residues. V dropped 1 base and J dropped 4; count of bases not matched to a gene: 6. Per the germline V gene, CDR1 is SGHTA and CDR2 is FQGNSA. In nucleotides, the CDR3 is TGTGCCAGCAGCTTAGGAGGGCAGGGGGGCTATGGCTACACCTTC. It yields the protein CASSLGGQGGYGYTF.

In nucleotides, the CDR3 is TGCAGCGTCCTATCATACCGAACGGACGGGGAACTAGAGAACTATGGCTACACCTTC. This encodes CSVLSYRTDGELENYGYTF. The rearrangement links TRBV29-1 to TRBJ1-2; no firm D call. V shed 6 bases and J shed 2 bases, with 31 bases lying between them. Germline-derived CDR1 and CDR2 are SQVTM and ANQGSEA. This CDR3 is built from 19 residues.

The chain has TRBV7-3 and TRBJ2-3; 12 bases map to TRBD2. Trimming cost V 5 bases and J 6 bases; bases outside gene matches: 9. The CDR3 extends over 16 amino acids. The V gene's germline CDR1 is SGHTA and CDR2 FQGTGA. Written as DNA, the CDR3 is TGTGCCAGCAGCCGCGGACTAGCGGGATCATCGGATACGCAGTATTTT. It codes for CASSRGLAGSSDTQYF.

V is TRBV27 and J is TRBJ2-7; 7 bases are a match to TRBD1. In germline, CDR1 is MNHEY, CDR2 SMNVEV (reference sequence). The CDR3 sequence is 14 residues long. With 6 bases clipped from V and 2 bases from J, the junction kept 7 bases outside the gene matches. DNA of the CDR3: TGTGCCAGCAGCCGGGACAGCTTAGCCTACGAGCAGTACTTC. It encodes CASSRDSLAYEQYF.

J is TRBJ2-5 and V is TRBV5-4; perhaps TRBD2 as D (6 bases). CDR1 and CDR2 from the germline V gene are SGHNT and YYREEE (reference sequence). The CDR3 runs 16 residues. The germline V and J ends were trimmed by 4 bases and 1 base, with 17 bases remaining between them. The CDR3 spells CASSLGRGPLQETQYF. CDR3 DNA: TGTGCCAGCAGCCTCGGGCGGGGCCCCCTCCAAGAGACCCAGTACTTC.

This clone was picked up a small number of times. The CDR3 region has the DNA TGTGCCAGCAGCGTTAGAGGACAGGGTGGGTACGAGCAGTACTTC. The encoded protein is CASSVRGQGGYEQYF. This chain uses TRBV9 with TRBJ2-7, with 8 bases fitting TRBD1. V trimming: 2 bases; J trimming: 4 bases; junction bases outside the gene matches: 8. The CDR3 is made up of 15 amino acids. CDR1 is SGDLS, CDR2 YYNGEE, per germline.

The chain has TRBV19 and TRBJ1-2; D not resolved. The CDR3 runs to 17 residues. V was clipped by 3 bases and J by 5 bases, with 22 bases between them. Germline lookup yields CDR1 LNHDA and CDR2 SQIVND (reference sequence). The CDR3 nucleotides read TGTGCCAGTAGTATTCCGCAGAGGGAGGGTAAGGCTTATGGCTACACCTTC. It yields the protein CASSIPQREGKAYGYTF.

The chain uses TRBV7-2 and TRBJ1-5; D not certain. The germline V and J ends were trimmed by 2 bases and 2 bases, with 7 bases remaining between them. The CDR3 consists of 14 residues. Germline CDR1 reads SGHTA; CDR2 reads FQGNSA. For the CDR3, the DNA is TGTGCCAGCAGCTTAAGCCCACGCAATCAGCCCCAGCATTTT. It codes for CASSLSPRNQPQHF.

This clone was seen a handful of times. This chain links TRBV4-1 with TRBJ2-4; D is perhaps TRBD2 (5 bases). V dropped 8 bases and J dropped 0 bases, with 14 bases sitting between them. Germline V gene data show CDR1 as MGHRA and CDR2 as YSYEKL. This CDR3 spans 15 amino acids. For the CDR3, the DNA is TGCGCCAGCGAAACCGGTAGCGAAGCCAAAAACATTCAGTACTTC. Translation gives CASETGSEAKNIQYF.

V is TRBV11-2 and J is TRBJ2-2; D unclear. The V end lost 3 bases, the J end lost 3 bases, and 11 bases lay between the germline ends. The CDR3 consists of 15 residues. From germline, CDR1 is SGHAT and CDR2 FQNNGV. CDR3 amino acids: CASSFGSWDTGELFF. In DNA form, the CDR3 reads TGTGCCAGCAGCTTTGGTAGCTGGGACACCGGGGAGCTGTTTTTT. The full variable domain, rest sourced from reference TRBV11-2 and TRBJ2-2, is EAGVAQSPRYKIIEKRQSVAFWCNPISGHATLYWYQQILGQGPKLLIQFQNNGVVDDSQLPKDRFSAERLKGVDSTLKIQPAKLEDSAVYLCASSFGSWDTGELFFGEGSRLTVL.

The genes are TRBV19 and TRBJ1-1; 7 bases are a match to TRBD1. Trimming removed 5 bases from V and 5 bases from J; junction bases left unmatched: 14. The CDR3 has 16 amino acids. CDR1 is LNHDA, CDR2 SQIVND, per germline (reference sequence). The CDR3 nucleotides read TGTGCCAGTAGTTCCAGGACAGGCGGGCGGCGGACTGAAGCTTTCTTT. Translated: CASSSRTGGRRTEAFF.

This chain links TRBV7-9 with TRBJ1-4; TRBD1 might be the D (6 bases). CDR3 size: 14 residues. Germline-derived CDR1 and CDR2 are SEHNR and FQNEAQ (reference sequence). Trimming cost V 5 bases and J 0 bases, with 7 bases left between them. The CDR3 reads CASSRTATNEKLFF. The CDR3 region has the DNA TGTGCCAGCAGCAGGACAGCAACTAATGAAAAACTGTTTTTT.

V usage is TRBV13 and J usage is TRBJ2-1, with 9 bases identical to TRBD2. Germline CDR1 and CDR2: PRHDT and FYEKMQ (reference sequence). The CDR3 runs 18 residues. V dropped 0 bases and J dropped 5; count of bases not matched to a gene: 11. This CDR3 reads CASSLGVQLAGPHNEQFF. CDR3 in DNA: TGTGCCAGCAGCTTAGGGGTACAACTAGCGGGCCCCCACAATGAGCAGTTCTTC.